The 30 T cell receptor beta chains reported below all come from one sample, sequenced in a study of control samples from healthy donors and cancer patients. The data were produced by immunoSEQ multiplex PCR, yet TCRdb's version contains in-frame clones alone and is incomplete. The data show about 150,000 clones, with 94% seen just once and 5% to 6.5% held by the top ten. Specimen: blood. These receptors all stem from a man aged 35 to 55 in good health.

The chain joins TRBV4-1 to TRBJ2-7; D is perhaps TRBD1 or TRBD2 (7 bases each). Deletions cut 0 bases from V and 7 bases from J, with 19 bases between. From germline, CDR1 is MGHRA and CDR2 YSYEKL. This CDR3 contains 16 residues. The DNA of the CDR3 is TGCGCCAGCAGCCAAGAGGGGGGAGGGGGCGTGCAGGAGCAGTACTTC. It codes for CASSQEGGGGVQEQYF.

V gene TRBV7-2 combines with J gene TRBJ2-3; unclear D gene. This CDR3 is built from 14 residues. CDR1 and CDR2 from the germline V gene are SGHTA and FQGNSA. V lost 1 base and J 3 bases, leaving 8 bases between the germline ends. This chain's CDR3 is CASSLDLRTDTQYF. The CDR3 bases are TGTGCCAGCAGCTTAGATCTTAGGACAGATACGCAGTATTTT. Drawing the rest from reference TRBV7-2 and TRBJ2-3, the complete variable domain is GAGVSQSPSNKVTEKGKDVELRCDPISGHTALYWYRQSLGQGLEFLIYFQGNSAPDKSGLPSDRFSAERTGGSVSTLTIQRTQQEDSAVYLCASSLDLRTDTQYFGPGTRLTVL.

This clone occurred once. The chain combines TRBV3-1 (or the pseudogene TRBV3-2) with TRBJ2-2; 13 bases line up with TRBD2. The CDR3 covers 18 residues. Germline trimming cut 1 base from V and 4 bases from J; bases unmatched to any gene: 6. CDR1 is LGHDT and CDR2 is YNNKEL in the germline V gene (reference sequence). The CDR3 spells CASSQAATSGGPTGELFF. The CDR3 region has the DNA TGTGCCAGCAGCCAAGCCGCGACTAGCGGGGGGCCCACCGGGGAGCTGTTTTTT.

The chain has TRBV28 and TRBJ1-4, with 7 bases lining up with TRBD1. V shed 6 bases and J 8 bases; nucleotides not matched to a gene: 9. CDR1 MDHEN and CDR2 SYDVKM come from the germline V gene. The CDR3 spans 14 residues. CDR3 amino acids: CASSSTGFGEKLFF. DNA of the CDR3: TGTGCCAGCAGCTCGACAGGGTTTGGGGAAAAACTGTTTTTT.

The genes are TRBV2 and TRBJ2-1; D may correspond to TRBD1 or TRBD2 (5 bases each). CDR3 length: 16 amino acids. Trimming pared 0 bases from V and 0 bases from J, leaving 9 bases between. Germline CDR1 and CDR2: SNHLY and FYNNEI. The CDR3 sequence: CASSEAGESSYNEQFF. The CDR3 DNA reads as TGTGCCAGCAGTGAAGCGGGGGAAAGCTCCTACAATGAGCAGTTCTTC.

This clone was seen a few times. The chain couples TRBV5-8 to TRBJ2-6; D uncertain. Germline CDR1 and CDR2: SGHTS and YDEGEE. V gave up 5 bases and J gave up 0 bases, with 9 bases separating them. This CDR3 comprises 15 residues. CDR3 region: CASRLISSGANVLTF. The CDR3, as DNA: TGTGCCAGCAGACTCATCAGCTCTGGGGCCAACGTCCTGACTTTC.

The rearrangement joins TRBV28 to TRBJ2-7; 8 bases are shared with TRBD1. The germline CDR1 and CDR2 sequences are MDHEN and SYDVKM. V was pared by 5 bases and J by 4 bases, with 13 bases of the junction left unmatched. The CDR3 loop spans 16 amino acids. CDR3 in amino acids: CASSQIPTGDLYEQYF. The CDR3 region has the DNA TGTGCCAGCAGTCAGATCCCGACAGGGGATCTATACGAGCAGTACTTC.

This clone showed up just a few times. The CDR3 DNA sequence: TGTGCCAGCAGCTTGGCGGGGGACCCTTATGGCTACACCTTC. This sequence encodes CASSLAGDPYGYTF. This chain uses TRBV5-6 with TRBJ1-2; maybe TRBD1 (5 bases). The CDR3 is made up of 14 amino acids. CDR1 is SGHDT, CDR2 YYEEEE, per germline. The ends were cut back, 0 bases at V and 5 bases at J, with 11 bases in the middle.

The chain links TRBV19 to TRBJ1-5; 9 positions agree with TRBD1. This CDR3 spans 15 amino acids. Germline V gene sequence: CDR1 LNHDA, CDR2 SQIVND (reference sequence). J gave up 7 bases and V 5 bases, and 9 bases lay outside the gene matches. The DNA for the CDR3 is TGTGCCAGTAGTGAAACAGGGGGCACGGTGCAGCCCCAGCATTTT. This codes for CASSETGGTVQPQHF.

The V call is TRBV12-3 or TRBV12-4, the J call TRBJ2-3; D is unresolved. V lost 4 bases and J 2 bases, leaving 1 base between the germline ends. This CDR3 comprises 11 residues. The CDR3 loop is CASSSTDTQYF. DNA of the CDR3: TGTGCCAGCAGTTCCACAGATACGCAGTATTTT.

This chain links TRBV19 with TRBJ1-2; the match to TRBD1 covers 7 bases. CDR1 LNHDA and CDR2 SQIVND come from the germline V gene (reference sequence). The trim removed 6 bases at V and 4 bases at J, leaving 5 bases unmatched. The CDR3 contains 13 residues. CDR3 DNA: TGTGCCAGTAGAGGGGGCGCAGGCTATGGCTACACCTTC. This translates into CASRGGAGYGYTF.

The rearrangement uses TRBV7-2 and TRBJ1-5, with TRBD1 matching over 8 bases. V shed 1 base and J 6 bases; nucleotides not matched to a gene: 8. Germline CDR1 SGHTA, CDR2 FQGNSA. The CDR3 spans 16 residues. CDR3 sequence (DNA): TGTGCCAGCAGCTTAGTTGGGACAGGAACGATTCAGCCCCAGCATTTT. Protein: CASSLVGTGTIQPQHF.

The rearrangement uses TRBV19 and TRBJ1-3, with TRBD1 identical over 7 bases. V lost 6 bases, J lost 0 bases, and 5 bases stayed unmatched. The CDR3 runs 15 residues. The germline CDR1 and CDR2 sequences are LNHDA and SQIVND (reference sequence). This CDR3 is CASRPTGTSGNTIYF. For the CDR3, the DNA is TGTGCCAGTAGACCGACAGGGACCTCTGGAAACACCATATATTTT.

The chain recombines TRBV2 with TRBJ1-5; 7 bases map to TRBD1. Germline CDR1 and CDR2: SNHLY and FYNNEI. CDR3 length: 16 residues. Trimming removed 5 bases from V and 1 base from J; junction bases left unmatched: 8. CDR3 in DNA: TGTGCCAGCAGTCATCTGGACAGGACAAGCAATCAGCCCCAGCATTTT. Amino acid sequence: CASSHLDRTSNQPQHF. The whole variable domain, filled in from reference TRBV2 and TRBJ1-5, reads EPEVTQTPSHQVTQMGQEVILRCVPISNHLYFYWYRQILGQKVEFLVSFYNNEISEKSEIFDDQFSVERPDGSNFTLKIRSTKLEDSAMYFCASSHLDRTSNQPQHFGDGTRLSIL.

The J gene is TRBJ2-4, the V gene TRBV4-2, with 8 bases that match TRBD2. The CDR3 contains 18 residues. The germline V gene has CDR1 LGHNA and CDR2 YNFKEQ. The V and J ends lost 0 bases and 0 bases, in that order; junction bases with no gene match: 7. The CDR3 DNA sequence: TGTGCCAGCAGCCAAGATCCGGGGGGGAGGCGAGCCAAAAACATTCAGTACTTC. It translates to CASSQDPGGRRAKNIQYF.

The chain recombines TRBV6-5 with TRBJ1-4; D may be TRBD1 (5 bases). The ends were cut back, 5 bases at V and 5 bases at J, with 12 bases in the middle. Germline V gene lookup returns CDR1 MNHEY and CDR2 SVGAGI. The CDR3 has 14 amino acids. The CDR3: CASSNMGTNEKLFF. As DNA, the CDR3 is TGTGCCAGCAGTAACATGGGGACGAATGAAAAACTGTTTTTT.

The V call is TRBV28, the J call TRBJ1-3, with D possibly TRBD1 on 5 matching bases. This CDR3 is 15 amino acids long. V lost 6 bases, J lost 2 bases, and 14 bases lay in between. Germline V gene data show CDR1 as MDHEN and CDR2 as SYDVKM. The CDR3 DNA reads as TGTGCCAGCAGGGCCCGGGGCTGGCCTGGAAACACCATATATTTT. Translation gives CASRARGWPGNTIYF.

The rearrangement uses TRBV11-2 and TRBJ1-1; 8 bases are a match to TRBD1. V lost 4 bases and J lost 7; bases outside the gene matches: 8. The V gene's germline CDR1 is SGHAT and CDR2 FQNNGV. This CDR3 comprises 14 residues. The CDR3, as DNA: TGTGCCAGCAGCTCCCGTACAGGGGGGGATGAAGCTTTCTTT. It is translated as CASSSRTGGDEAFF.

V usage is TRBV21-1 and J usage is TRBJ2-7. TRBV21-1 is shown as a pseudogene. This CDR3 is built from 12 residues. The CDR3 coding sequence is TGTTTTACCCCGACTAGGGGGTACGAGCAGTACTTC. It specifies CFTPTRGYEQYF.

The chain couples TRBV7-5 to TRBJ2-7; the table names TRBD2, a call not compared with the DNA. TRBV7-5 is a recognized pseudogene. The CDR3 is made up of 10 amino acids. This chain's CDR3 is CSGGPYEQYF. In nucleotides, the CDR3 is TGTTCGGGCGGGCCCTACGAGCAGTACTTC.

CDR3 in amino acids: CASSEGPGGAWGYTF. CDR3 sequence (DNA): TGTGCCAGCAGTGAAGGCCCAGGGGGCGCTTGGGGCTACACCTTC. The chain employs TRBV6-1 and TRBJ1-2, with TRBD1 identical over 8 bases. Germline V lookup: CDR1 MNHNS, CDR2 SASEGT. With V trimmed by 1 base and J by 8 bases, 9 bases remained unmatched. This CDR3 is built from 15 residues.

This rearrangement joins TRBV21-1 to TRBJ2-2; the D call of TRBD2 is as the table states it, not checked on the DNA. TRBV21-1 corresponds to a pseudogene. There are 17 residues in the CDR3. The CDR3 DNA reads as TGTGCCAGCAGCACCCAGACTAGCGGGACGAACACCGGGGAGCTGTTTTTT. Translated, it gives CASSTQTSGTNTGELFF.

The rearrangement links TRBV12-3 or TRBV12-4 to TRBJ1-5, with D possibly being TRBD1 (5 bases). CDR3 length: 13 residues. With 5 bases removed from V and 7 bases from J, the gap between germline ends came to 12 bases. CDR3 DNA: TGTGCCAGCAGTCGAGGGGCGCAGCAGCCCCAGCATTTT. Translating it yields CASSRGAQQPQHF.

This sequence joins TRBV6-5 and TRBJ2-1, with D uncertain. V dropped 4 bases and J dropped 7 bases, with 17 bases sitting between them. CDR3 length equals 15 residues. The germline CDR1 and CDR2 sequences are MNHEY and SVGAGI. In DNA, the CDR3 is TGTGCCAGCAGTTCCCCCATGGATTGGGGTAATGAGCAGTTCTTC. It translates to CASSSPMDWGNEQFF.

The rearrangement joins TRBV10-1 to TRBJ2-3; 7 bases agree with TRBD1. Losses at the gene ends were 6 bases for V and 3 bases for J; bases not matched to a gene: 12. This CDR3 comprises 16 residues. CDR1 WNHNN and CDR2 SYGVQD come from the germline V gene (reference sequence). CDR3 sequence: CASRVTGRGGTDTQYF. The CDR3 nucleotides are TGCGCCAGCAGAGTGACAGGGCGAGGTGGGACAGATACGCAGTATTTT.

The rearrangement links TRBV27 to TRBJ2-7; the match to TRBD1 covers 9 bases. V dropped 2 bases and J dropped 2; count of bases not matched to a gene: 10. The CDR3 spans 17 residues. Germline V CDR1 and CDR2: MNHEY, SMNVEV (reference sequence). CDR3: CASSLAAGQGHPYEQYF. CDR3 DNA: TGTGCCAGCAGTTTAGCGGCGGGACAGGGACATCCCTACGAGCAGTACTTC.

This sequence joins TRBV5-5 and TRBJ1-5; the D is unclear. The length of the CDR3 is 15 residues. Trimming cost V 5 bases and J 2 bases, with 14 bases left between them. Germline CDR1 SGHKS, CDR2 YYEKEE (reference sequence). This CDR3 is CASRSDLRGNQPQHF. The CDR3 DNA sequence: TGTGCCAGCAGGTCGGACTTAAGGGGCAATCAGCCCCAGCATTTT.

V usage is TRBV5-1 and J usage is TRBJ1-4, with 8 bases identical to TRBD1. Trimming cost V 4 bases and J 6 bases; bases outside gene matches: 11. The CDR3 sequence is 16 residues long. CDR1 is SGHRS and CDR2 is YFSETQ in the germline V gene. In nucleotides, the CDR3 is TGCGCCAGCAGCCCAGGCCCGGGACAGGTATATGAAAAACTGTTTTTT. Encoded protein: CASSPGPGQVYEKLFF. Full variable domain (remainder filled in from reference TRBV5-1 and TRBJ1-4): KAGVTQTPRYLIKTRGQQVTLSCSPISGHRSVSWYQQTPGQGLQFLFEYFSETQRNKGNFPGRFSGRQFSNSRSEMNVSTLELGDSALYLCASSPGPGQVYEKLFFGSGTQLSVL.

This chain connects TRBV5-1 to TRBJ2-6, with unresolved D. Trimming pared 0 bases from V and 2 bases from J, leaving 6 bases between. Germline CDR1 SGHRS, CDR2 YFSETQ. The CDR3 covers 15 residues. The CDR3 DNA sequence: TGCGCCAGCAGCTTGGATGGGGCTGGGGCCAACGTCCTGACTTTC. Translating it yields CASSLDGAGANVLTF.

V is TRBV7-9 and J is TRBJ2-3; no clear D. The CDR3 runs to 12 residues. Trimming took 2 bases from V and 5 from J, leaving 5 bases between them. CDR1 is SEHNR and CDR2 is FQNEAQ in the germline V gene (reference sequence). CDR3 sequence reads: CASSLRKDTQYF. The CDR3 coding sequence is TGTGCCAGCAGCTTACGGAAAGATACGCAGTATTTT.